Below, 27 T cell receptor beta chains from the same sample are listed, as sequenced in a study of post-analysis software for immune sequencing data. Whole-study results and caveats: Controls had lower frequencies than patients of four or five TRBV segments, which included TRBV5-6, TRBV5-1 and TRBV20-1.

Unique molecular identifiers were present in the TCR beta cDNA libraries. Using its own MiXCR run on the PCR reads, TCRdb lists one record per CDR3 protein. The sample has hundreds of thousands of distinct CDR3 sequences; approximately 60% are singletons. No antigen has been identified for these receptors. Input material: blood. The receptors come from a girl between 2 and 10 years old with multiple sclerosis.

The gene calls are TRBV20-1 and TRBJ2-5, with TRBD2 as a possible D gene (6 bases). This CDR3 has 12 residues. CDR1 is DFQATT, CDR2 SNEGSKA, per germline (reference sequence). V was trimmed by 3 bases and J by 5 bases, leaving 10 bases between them. The CDR3 nucleotides are TGCAGTGCTAGCGGGAGCCGGGAGACCCAGTACTTC. Its protein product is CSASGSRETQYF.

This clonotype has more than one count but fewer than ten. The chain couples TRBV7-2 to TRBJ2-3; D is undetermined. The ends were cut back, 2 bases at V and 2 bases at J, with 11 bases in the middle. The CDR3 totals 15 residues. Germline CDR1 is SGHTA and CDR2 is FQGNSA. The CDR3 bases are TGTGCCAGCAGCTTAACAGCGCGATTCACAGATACGCAGTATTTT. It translates to CASSLTARFTDTQYF. Using reference TRBV7-2 and TRBJ2-3 for the parts outside the CDR3, the full variable domain is GAGVSQSPSNKVTEKGKDVELRCDPISGHTALYWYRQSLGQGLEFLIYFQGNSAPDKSGLPSDRFSAERTGGSVSTLTIQRTQQEDSAVYLCASSLTARFTDTQYFGPGTRLTVL.

The V call is TRBV7-8, the J call TRBJ1-2; D gene ambiguous. V dropped 4 bases and J dropped 4 bases, with 13 bases sitting between them. From germline, CDR1 is SGHVS and CDR2 FQNEAQ. The CDR3 consists of 14 residues. CDR3 residues: CASSSYSVLYGYTF. CDR3 nucleotide sequence: TGTGCCAGCAGCTCCTACAGTGTTCTCTATGGCTACACCTTC.

The V call is TRBV30, the J call TRBJ2-1, with TRBD2 matching 14 bases. The CDR3 length is 16 residues. V trimming: 0 bases; J trimming: 6 bases; junction bases outside the gene matches: 4. Germline lookup yields CDR1 GTSNPN and CDR2 SVGIG (reference sequence). The CDR3 reads CAWSVLGLAGANEQFF. In DNA, the CDR3 is TGTGCCTGGAGTGTACTGGGACTAGCGGGAGCCAATGAGCAGTTCTTC.

The chain employs TRBV5-6 and TRBJ2-7, with D possibly being TRBD1 or TRBD2 (6 bases each). TRBJ2-5 matches the DNA end more closely, so the J call is doubtful. Germline CDR1 is SGHDT and CDR2 is YYEEEE. This CDR3 comprises 13 residues. CDR3 coding DNA: TGTGCCAGCAGCTTGTGGGGGGCGGAGACCCAGTACTTC. Translation: CASSLWGAETQYF.

The gene calls are TRBV2 and TRBJ2-1; 7 nucleotides line up with TRBD1. CDR1 SNHLY and CDR2 FYNNEI come from the germline V gene. This CDR3 contains 13 residues. With 7 bases clipped from V and 4 bases from J, the junction kept 4 bases outside the gene matches. The CDR3 coding sequence is TGTGCCAGCACGGGACAGCAGTACAATGAGCAGTTCTTC. Protein product: CASTGQQYNEQFF.

This clonotype appeared a few times. The chain couples TRBV6-5 to TRBJ2-5; D may be TRBD1 (7 bases). Per the germline V gene, CDR1 is MNHEY and CDR2 is SVGAGI. The CDR3 is 15 amino acids. Trimming pared 2 bases from V and 1 base from J, leaving 11 bases between. CDR3 sequence (DNA): TGTGCCAGCAGTTACCAGGGGGGTCGCCAAGAGACCCAGTACTTC. Amino acid sequence: CASSYQGGRQETQYF.

This clonotype appeared a few times. J is TRBJ2-3 and V is TRBV20-1, with 12 bases that match TRBD2. The ends lost 4 bases at V and 3 bases at J; junction bases unmatched: 2. This CDR3 is built from 14 residues. Germline V lookup: CDR1 DFQATT, CDR2 SNEGSKA (reference sequence). This CDR3 is CSATSGGGTDTQYF. The DNA of the CDR3 is TGCAGTGCTACTAGCGGGGGGGGAACAGATACGCAGTATTTT.

This clonotype has a handful of counts. The chain links TRBV30 to TRBJ2-7, with D perhaps matching TRBD2 (5 bases). Germline-derived CDR1 and CDR2 are GTSNPN and SVGIG (reference sequence). V shed 7 bases and J shed 3 bases, with 19 bases lying between them. The CDR3 loop spans 14 amino acids. CDR3 protein: CASRTGRNFYEQYF. The CDR3 region has the DNA TGTGCCTCCAGGACTGGCAGGAACTTCTACGAGCAGTACTTC.

The chain uses TRBV20-1 and TRBJ2-3; 8 bases align to TRBD2. J gave up 2 bases and V 5 bases, and 18 bases lay outside the gene matches. The CDR3 contains 18 residues. Germline CDR1 reads DFQATT; CDR2 reads SNEGSKA (reference sequence). The CDR3 bases are TGCAGTGCTGTCGGCTGGCGAGCGGGAGTTAAACTCACAGATACGCAGTATTTT. It translates to CSAVGWRAGVKLTDTQYF.

This clonotype has a handful of counts. The rearrangement joins TRBV29-1 to TRBJ2-3; 10 bases align to TRBD2. The CDR3 extends over 13 amino acids. Germline loops: CDR1 SQVTM, CDR2 ANQGSEA. Losses at the gene ends were 6 bases for V and 6 bases for J; bases not matched to a gene: 6. In nucleotides, the CDR3 is TGCAGCGTGTTAGCGGGAGGAGGGGATACGCAGTATTTT. Its translation: CSVLAGGGDTQYF.

The chain joins TRBV20-1 to TRBJ2-7, with D possibly matching TRBD2 (5 bases). Between the trimmed V and J ends, which lost 0 bases and 4 bases, there was a span of 16 bases. CDR1 is DFQATT and CDR2 is SNEGSKA in the germline V gene (reference sequence). The CDR3 spans 15 residues. CDR3 sequence: CSARDRARGQYEQYF. In nucleotides, the CDR3 is TGCAGTGCTAGAGATAGGGCTCGGGGTCAATACGAGCAGTACTTC.

The chain employs TRBV6-5 and TRBJ2-1; 12 positions agree with TRBD2. The germline CDR1 and CDR2 sequences are MNHEY and SVGAGI. The length of the CDR3 is 14 residues. Trimming removed 6 bases from V and 8 bases from J; junction bases left unmatched: 5. CDR3 sequence: CASRPSGRGDEQFF. CDR3 nucleotide sequence: TGTGCCAGCAGACCTAGCGGGAGGGGGGATGAGCAGTTCTTC.

Concerning this clonotype: This may be a read error: a much more frequent sequence differs by one nucleotide. The chain has TRBV6-5 and TRBJ1-1; the D is unclear. The CDR3 sequence is 11 residues long. Looked up from germline, CDR1 is MNHEY and CDR2 is SVGAGI. V was pared by 7 bases and J by 1 base, with 4 bases between. The CDR3 sequence: CASTENTEAFF. DNA of the CDR3: TGTGCCAGCACTGAGAACACTGAAGCTTTCTTT.

This chain's CDR3 is CASSLPEISYNEQFF. The DNA of the CDR3 is TGTGCCAGCAGCTTACCAGAGATCTCCTACAATGAGCAGTTCTTC. This sequence joins TRBV7-8 and TRBJ2-1; no definite D call. The CDR3 consists of 15 residues. V was shortened by 2 bases and J by 0 bases, with 8 bases between the two germline ends. Germline values: CDR1 SGHVS, CDR2 FQNEAQ.

To note about this clonotype: Germline is not matched at one junction end, which may reflect a read error. This chain links TRBV5-6 with TRBJ1-2; maybe TRBD1 (5 bases). The CDR3 consists of 16 residues. Germline-derived CDR1 and CDR2 are SGHDT and YYEEEE. As DNA, the CDR3 is TGTGCCGGCAGCTTGGCCGGGACGAGGGGATCCGGTGGCTACACCTTC. Its translation is CAGSLAGTRGSGGYTF.

This clonotype has a handful of counts. CDR3 sequence: CASSSIDTPQPQHF. DNA of the CDR3: TGTGCCAGCAGCTCCATTGACACGCCTCAGCCCCAGCATTTT. This chain connects TRBV7-2 to TRBJ1-5; unclear D gene. This CDR3 has 14 residues. Germline assignment: CDR1 SGHTA and CDR2 FQGNSA. The V gene lost 4 bases and the J gene lost 6 bases, with 13 bases spanning the gap.

This chain uses TRBV24-1 with TRBJ1-5, with 7 nucleotides matching TRBD1. This CDR3 contains 16 residues. V lost 7 bases to trimming and J lost 0 bases; unmatched junction nucleotides: 8. Germline CDR1 KGHDR, CDR2 SFDVKD. The CDR3 sequence: CATSQTGVGSNQPQHF. CDR3 in DNA: TGTGCCACCAGCCAAACAGGGGTAGGTAGCAATCAGCCCCAGCATTTT.

This clonotype was seen only once. V gene TRBV10-3 combines with J gene TRBJ2-1, with TRBD2 matching over 12 bases. Unmatched junction bases numbered 5, after V lost 2 bases and J lost 6 bases. CDR3 length equals 16 residues. Germline-derived CDR1 and CDR2 are ENHRY and SYGVKD. CDR3: CAISEAGLAGSNEQFF. The CDR3 nucleotides read TGTGCCATCAGTGAGGCGGGACTAGCGGGTAGCAATGAGCAGTTCTTC.

About this clonotype itself: The junction departs from the called germline gene at one end, perhaps through a read error. The chain carries TRBV18 and TRBJ2-4; 9 bases are a match to TRBD1. The CDR3 contains 16 residues. Germline V lookup: CDR1 KGHSH, CDR2 LQKENI. CDR3 DNA sequence: TGTGCCAGCTCGCCACCGGGACAGGGAGCCAAAAACATTCAGTACTTC. Its protein product is CASSPPGQGAKNIQYF.

This clonotype was picked up many times. CDR3 nucleotides: TGTGCCAGCAGCTTAAGCAGTAACTATGGCTACACCTTC. Amino acid sequence: CASSLSSNYGYTF. This rearrangement joins TRBV7-2 to TRBJ1-2; D call uncertain. The CDR3 is 13 amino acids. CDR1 and CDR2 (germline): SGHTA, FQGNSA. V was pared by 2 bases and J by 1 base, with 5 bases between.

This clonotype was recorded a few times. The rearrangement joins TRBV6-1 to TRBJ2-5; D is possibly TRBD1 (6 bases). CDR3 length equals 17 residues. Germline V CDR1 and CDR2: MNHNS, SASEGT. Trimming shortened V by 0 bases and J by 3 bases, and 17 bases separated the two germline ends. DNA of the CDR3: TGTGCCAGCAGTGAAGCCTTTGCCGGGACAAACAAAGAGACCCAGTACTTC. As protein: CASSEAFAGTNKETQYF.

The rearrangement uses TRBV12-3 or TRBV12-4 and TRBJ1-2, with 9 bases that match TRBD1. J gave up 6 bases and V 0 bases, and 5 bases lay outside the gene matches. The CDR3 loop spans 15 amino acids. The chain's CDR3 is CASSLANRGLDGYTF. CDR3 in DNA: TGTGCCAGCAGTTTAGCGAACAGGGGGCTTGATGGCTACACCTTC.

This clonotype was counted once. The chain recombines TRBV29-1 with TRBJ1-2; D gene unclear. The CDR3 contains 10 residues. Between the trimmed V and J ends, which lost 5 bases and 8 bases, there was a span of 9 bases. Germline loops: CDR1 SQVTM, CDR2 ANQGSEA. The CDR3: CSVWAEGYTF. As DNA, the CDR3 is TGCAGCGTTTGGGCAGAGGGCTACACCTTC. The whole variable domain, filled in from reference TRBV29-1 and TRBJ1-2, reads SAVISQKPSRDICQRGTSLTIQCQVDSQVTMMFWYRQQPGQSLTLIATANQGSEATYESGFVIDKFPISRPNLTFSTLTVSNMSPEDSSIYLCSVWAEGYTFGSGTRLTVV.

J is TRBJ2-5 and V is TRBV15; 9 positions match TRBD2. Germline values: CDR1 LNHNV, CDR2 YYDKDF (reference sequence). The ends lost 5 bases at V and 4 bases at J; junction bases unmatched: 5. This CDR3 is built from 14 residues. The CDR3 spells CATSGGGARETQYF. CDR3 bases: TGTGCCACCAGCGGCGGGGGGGCGAGAGAGACCCAGTACTTC.

This clonotype was seen only once. J is TRBJ2-1 and V is TRBV2; D might be TRBD2 (5 bases). V was shortened by 2 bases and J by 7 bases, with 12 bases between the two germline ends. Looked up from germline, CDR1 is SNHLY and CDR2 is FYNNEI. The CDR3 has 14 amino acids. CDR3 in DNA: TGTGCCAGCAGTGAAATGTTGGGCGGGAATGAGCAGTTCTTC. It encodes CASSEMLGGNEQFF.

This rearrangement joins TRBV28 to TRBJ1-2; tentative D call: TRBD1 (5 bases). Looked up from germline, CDR1 is MDHEN and CDR2 is SYDVKM. This CDR3 has 14 amino acids. V was cut by 6 bases and J by 7 bases, with 18 bases left in between. The CDR3 loop is CASRGGDSQGGYTF. The CDR3 nucleotides are TGTGCCAGCAGGGGAGGGGACTCGCAGGGTGGCTACACCTTC.